Only one count was recorded for the clone carrying this T cell receptor (beta chain). Its antigen remains unknown. This CDR3 spans 13 amino acids. CDR1 and CDR2 (germline): GTSNPN, SVGIG (reference sequence). Trimming took off 1 base at V and 3 bases at J, with 7 bases between the two ends. The sample comes from a study of CD8 T cells in Susac syndrome. RNA totalling roughly 0.45 to 1 ug underwent reverse transcription with random hexamers. MiXCR, run by TCRdb on the immunoSEQ multiplex PCR reads, gives a single entry per CDR3 protein. The table lists approximately 50,000 distinct CDR3 sequences, just under 95% of them singletons. Overall study results and limits: Peak Susac CD8+ clonal expansion was seen in TEMRA cells and active patients.

Isolation of CD8+ and CD4+ T cells was performed negatively, whereas enrichment of TEMRA cells was done by FACS. This rearrangement joins TRBV30 to TRBJ1-3; no reliable D call. The sequenced sample was CD8+ T cells from PBMCs. The TCR sequence derives from a human donor with Susac syndrome. CDR3 nucleotides: TGTGCCTGGAGTGGACCTTTTGGAAACACCATATATTTT. It translates to CAWSGPFGNTIYF.